These 19 T cell receptor beta chains originate from one sample sequenced in a study of OX40 agonist ivuxolimab in advanced cancers. Produced via immunoSEQ multiplex PCR; TCRdb's table is partial and in-frame only. In the table there are 60,000 to 90,000 clones, roughly 90% of which are singletons. The sequenced sample was CD4+ or CD8+ T cells sorted from blood, obtained in a trial of the OX40 agonist ivuxolimab. The origin of the receptors is an adult with an advanced solid tumor such as melanoma, head and neck, liver or kidney cancer.

This clone was detected once. This rearrangement joins TRBV7-2 to TRBJ1-1; unclear D gene. Germline CDR1 SGHTA, CDR2 FQGNSA. CDR3 length: 14 residues. Trimming pared 3 bases from V and 0 bases from J, leaving 8 bases between. CDR3 residues: CASSLGSLNTEAFF. The CDR3, as DNA: TGTGCCAGCAGCTTGGGCAGTTTGAACACTGAAGCTTTCTTT.

This clone has more than one count but fewer than ten. This chain uses TRBV30 with TRBJ1-5; TRBD1 is a possible D gene (5 bases). The V gene lost 0 bases and the J gene lost 5 bases, with 11 bases spanning the gap. CDR3 length equals 14 residues. The V gene's germline CDR1 is GTSNPN and CDR2 SVGIG (reference sequence). The CDR3 here is CAWSVTGTDQPQHF. In DNA, the CDR3 is TGTGCCTGGAGTGTAACAGGCACTGATCAGCCCCAGCATTTT.

The rearrangement uses TRBV30 and TRBJ2-1, with a tentative D call TRBD1 (7 bases). Germline CDR1 GTSNPN, CDR2 SVGIG (reference sequence). The length of the CDR3 is 16 residues. Trimming removed 1 base from V and 5 bases from J, with 18 bases in between. CDR3 amino acids: CAWSDKGAGSDNEQFF. CDR3 sequence (DNA): TGTGCCTGGAGTGACAAGGGGGCGGGATCAGACAATGAGCAGTTCTTC.

This sequence joins TRBV28 and TRBJ1-4, with D perhaps TRBD1 (5 bases). Between the trimmed V and J ends, which lost 7 bases and 7 bases, there was a span of 19 bases. This CDR3 spans 15 amino acids. Germline V lookup: CDR1 MDHEN, CDR2 SYDVKM. CDR3 in amino acids: CASTPHTGRVEKLFF. Here the CDR3 DNA reads TGTGCCAGCACCCCCCATACAGGCCGGGTTGAAAAACTGTTTTTT.

V gene TRBV15 combines with J gene TRBJ2-7; 9 bases are a match to TRBD1. CDR3 length: 13 amino acids. J lost 3 bases, V lost 3 bases, and 0 bases had no gene match. Germline-derived CDR1 and CDR2 are LNHNV and YYDKDF (reference sequence). CDR3 nucleotides: TGTGCCACCAGCAGGGACAGGGGCTACGAGCAGTACTTC. Translated, it gives CATSRDRGYEQYF.

The chain joins TRBV18 to TRBJ1-5; 9 bases map to TRBD1. After removal of 3 bases from V and 4 bases from J, the junction contained 4 bases not matched to a gene. CDR1 is KGHSH and CDR2 is LQKENI in the germline V gene. CDR3 length: 15 amino acids. In DNA, the CDR3 is TGTGCCAGCTCACCGGGGACAGGGCAGAATCAGCCCCAGCATTTT. It yields the protein CASSPGTGQNQPQHF.

This clone was detected once. V gene TRBV6-6 combines with J gene TRBJ1-6; D unresolved. V dropped 3 bases and J dropped 12 bases, with 9 bases sitting between them. Germline V gives CDR1 MNHNY, CDR2 SVGAGI (reference sequence). This CDR3 spans 12 amino acids. The CDR3 bases are TGTGCCAGCAGTTATTTCGTGGAACCCCTCCACTTT. It codes for CASSYFVEPLHF.

The chain uses TRBV6-5 and TRBJ1-6; a weak D match, TRBD1 (5 bases). Trimming took off 8 bases at V and 5 bases at J, with 13 bases between the two ends. The CDR3 runs 14 residues. Per the germline V gene, CDR1 is MNHEY and CDR2 is SVGAGI. The CDR3 loop reads CASQQGSDNSPLHF. DNA for the CDR3: TGTGCCAGCCAGCAGGGATCCGATAATTCACCCCTCCACTTT.

The rearrangement uses TRBV6-5 and TRBJ1-1; 10 nucleotides agree with TRBD1. The CDR3 is 15 amino acids. The germline CDR1 and CDR2 sequences are MNHEY and SVGAGI. V gave up 10 bases and J gave up 4 bases; unmatched junction bases: 12. The CDR3 reads CATNPAGTGATEAFF. DNA of the CDR3: TGTGCCACCAACCCCGCGGGGACAGGGGCCACTGAAGCTTTCTTT.

The V call is TRBV2, the J call TRBJ1-2, with 7 nucleotides matching TRBD1. CDR3 length: 13 amino acids. In germline, CDR1 is SNHLY, CDR2 FYNNEI. V gave up 6 bases and J gave up 7 bases; unmatched junction bases: 8. The CDR3 sequence is CASSSTGFGGYTF. DNA for the CDR3: TGTGCCAGCAGCTCGACAGGGTTTGGTGGCTACACCTTC.

J is TRBJ1-6 and V is TRBV21-1. TRBV21-1 is labeled a pseudogene. The CDR3 sequence is 15 residues long. As DNA, the CDR3 is TGTGCCAGCAGGGAGAACAGCTCCTATAATTCACCCCTCCACTTT. Protein sequence: CASRENSSYNSPLHF.

The V gene is TRBV29-1, the J gene TRBJ1-1; no firm D call. Germline loops: CDR1 SQVTM, CDR2 ANQGSEA. V shed 1 base and J shed 2 bases, with 8 bases lying between them. The CDR3 covers 13 residues. CDR3 nucleotides: TGCAGCGTTGAAGTCTCCAGTAACACTGAAGCTTTCTTT. It specifies CSVEVSSNTEAFF.

This clone was detected once. The chain joins TRBV2 to TRBJ2-3, with 10 bases fitting TRBD1. V trimming: 4 bases; J trimming: 6 bases; junction bases outside the gene matches: 7. CDR1 and CDR2 (germline): SNHLY, FYNNEI. This CDR3 region has 15 residues. CDR3: CASSGRQGALDTQYF. CDR3 nucleotides: TGTGCCAGCAGTGGTCGACAGGGGGCGTTGGATACGCAGTATTTT.

This rearrangement joins TRBV4-3 to TRBJ1-1; D unclear. The CDR3 runs to 12 residues. Germline V gene data show CDR1 as LGHNA and CDR2 as YSLEER. Trimming pared 3 bases from V and 3 bases from J, leaving 5 bases between. The CDR3 sequence is CASSQLYTEAFF. CDR3 nucleotide sequence: TGCGCCAGCAGCCAGTTATACACTGAAGCTTTCTTT.

The CDR3: CASSYSGHQVNEQFF. DNA for the CDR3: TGTGCCAGCAGTTACTCGGGCCATCAGGTAAATGAGCAGTTCTTC. The V gene is TRBV6-5, the J gene TRBJ2-1, with D hard to call. The V end lost 0 bases, the J end lost 7 bases, and 13 bases lay between the germline ends. The CDR3 runs 15 residues. Germline lookup yields CDR1 MNHEY and CDR2 SVGAGI.

The chain links TRBV18 to TRBJ1-1; TRBD1 agrees at 7 bases. Per germline, CDR1 KGHSH and CDR2 LQKENI. The trim removed 3 bases at V and 2 bases at J, leaving 12 bases unmatched. This CDR3 is built from 17 residues. This CDR3 is CASSPQTPYRGNTEAFF. The CDR3 DNA reads as TGTGCCAGCTCACCCCAAACACCATACAGGGGAAACACTGAAGCTTTCTTT.

This chain uses TRBV11-2 with TRBJ2-1, with D maybe TRBD2 (6 bases). Germline CDR1 and CDR2: SGHAT and FQNNGV. V was trimmed by 1 base and J by 9 bases, leaving 13 bases between them. CDR3 size: 14 residues. CDR3 DNA: TGTGCCAGCAGCTTAGTTCGGGAGAGGGGTGAGCAGTTCTTC. Translated: CASSLVRERGEQFF.

This rearrangement joins TRBV28 to TRBJ2-7, with D possibly being TRBD1 or TRBD2 (5 bases each). V was clipped by 10 bases and J by 3 bases, with 22 bases between them. CDR1 and CDR2 from the germline V gene are MDHEN and SYDVKM. CDR3 size: 15 residues. The DNA for the CDR3 is TGTGCCACCCAGGGCGAGGGTGGGTTGGTCTACGAGCAGTACTTC. This translates into CATQGEGGLVYEQYF.

V and J are TRBV10-3 and TRBJ2-1; TRBD1 aligns across 8 bases. V was clipped by 0 bases and J by 0 bases; unmatched bases: 10. CDR1 ENHRY and CDR2 SYGVKD come from the germline V gene. CDR3 length equals 19 residues. The DNA of the CDR3 is TGTGCCATCAGTGAGTCGGGGGGTGGACAGGGCAGCTCCTACAATGAGCAGTTCTTC. Translated, it gives CAISESGGGQGSSYNEQFF.